What follows is one TCR beta chain and its context. Its target is unknown. This record belongs to a study of blood T cells in healthy people across ages. In the study overall: About one barcoded beta molecule per two T cells came from capture by template switching.

General study points: TCR beta diversity per million T cells fell roughly linearly with age.

V gave up 5 bases and J gave up 2 bases, with 9 bases separating them. The CDR3 is 13 amino acids. Germline CDR1 LGHNT, CDR2 FRNRAP. Primed by a sample-barcoded 5' primer and a J-beta primer mix, a second PCR proceeded for roughly 7 to 11 cycles. TCRdb passed the 5' RACE reads through MiXCR, listing each CDR3 protein once. The data contain hundreds of thousands of distinct CDR3 sequences, approximately 53% of them singletons. Each individual donor underwent a draw of roughly 10 milliliters of peripheral blood. The sequenced material came from blood. This rearrangement joins TRBV12-5 to TRBJ1-1; D is perhaps TRBD1 (5 bases). This receptor was taken from a man in his forties or fifties in good health. The CDR3 sequence: CASGLRGNTEAFF. CDR3 in DNA: TGTGCTAGTGGTCTAAGGGGTAACACTGAAGCTTTCTTT.